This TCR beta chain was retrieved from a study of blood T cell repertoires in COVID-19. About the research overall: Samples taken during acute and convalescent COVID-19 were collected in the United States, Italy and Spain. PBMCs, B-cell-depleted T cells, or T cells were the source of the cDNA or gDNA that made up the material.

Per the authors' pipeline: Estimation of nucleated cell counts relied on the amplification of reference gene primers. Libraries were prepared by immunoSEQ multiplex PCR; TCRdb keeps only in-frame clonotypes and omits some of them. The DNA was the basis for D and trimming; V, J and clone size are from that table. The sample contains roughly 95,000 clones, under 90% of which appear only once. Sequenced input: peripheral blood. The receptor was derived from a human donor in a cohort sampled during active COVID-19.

The CDR3 DNA reads TGTGCCAGTAGTTCAGTTCAGCCCCAGCATTTT. This encodes CASSSVQPQHF. The chain combines TRBV19 with TRBJ1-5; D not certain. V lost 5 bases, J lost 6 bases, and 5 bases lay in between. From germline, CDR1 is LNHDA and CDR2 SQIVND (reference sequence). The CDR3 covers 11 residues.